This T cell receptor beta chain was sequenced in a study of neurological immune-mediated disorders. This clonotype was picked up many times. Sorted libraries were made with approximately 1 million CD4+ or CD8+ T cells. Losses at the gene ends were 0 bases for V and 3 bases for J; bases not matched to a gene: 10. The CDR3 is made up of 17 amino acids. Germline V gene lookup returns CDR1 SGDLS and CDR2 YYNGEE. One entry per CDR3 protein, called by TCRdb with MiXCR from the 5' RACE reads. Of tens of thousands of distinct CDR3 sequences listed, 4.8% are singletons. The V gene is TRBV9, the J gene TRBJ2-3, with 7 bases identical to TRBD1. The origin of this receptor is a man aged 18-30 years in good health. Sequenced sample: CD4+ T cells from blood. CDR3 amino acids: CASSVVGTASFTDTQYF. In nucleotides, the CDR3 is TGTGCCAGCAGCGTAGTTGGGACAGCCTCTTTTACAGATACGCAGTATTTT. The full variable domain, its missing parts supplied by reference TRBV9 and TRBJ2-3, is DSGVTQTPKHLITATGQRVTLRCSPRSGDLSVYWYQQSLDQGLQFLIQYYNGEERAKGNILERFSAQQFPDLHSELNLSSLELGDSALYFCASSVVGTASFTDTQYFGPGTRLTVL.